This passage covers 20 T cell receptor beta chains from one sample sequenced in a study of blood T cell repertoires in COVID-19. The protocol was immunoSEQ multiplex PCR, while the TCRdb copy is restricted to in-frame clones and leaves out a portion. Here the sample spans about 130,000 clones, around 86% being singletons. Sequencing input: peripheral blood. All receptors derive from an elderly woman with acute or convalescent COVID-19.

The rearrangement uses TRBV10-3 and TRBJ2-5; TRBD1 matches 8 bases. J was trimmed by 2 bases and V by 6 bases; bases with no gene match: 11. Germline V gene data show CDR1 as ENHRY and CDR2 as SYGVKD. The CDR3 totals 16 residues. The CDR3 loop reads CAISRGLQTGQETQYF. CDR3 DNA: TGTGCCATCAGCAGGGGGCTCCAGACAGGGCAAGAGACCCAGTACTTC.

The chain couples TRBV19 to TRBJ2-7; D gene uncertain. Germline V lookup: CDR1 LNHDA, CDR2 SQIVND (reference sequence). The CDR3 runs to 13 residues. V was clipped by 5 bases and J by 0 bases, with 8 bases between them. The CDR3 protein is CASSSVASYEQYF. The CDR3, as DNA: TGTGCCAGTAGTTCAGTCGCCTCCTACGAGCAGTACTTC.

The chain has TRBV7-9 and TRBJ1-5; possible D gene TRBD1, 5 bases. CDR3 length equals 15 residues. From germline, CDR1 is SEHNR and CDR2 FQNEAQ (reference sequence). V was shortened by 6 bases and J by 0 bases, with 12 bases between the two germline ends. The CDR3 DNA reads TGTGCCAGCAGTCAGCAGGGTAATAGCAATCAGCCCCAGCATTTT. Its protein product is CASSQQGNSNQPQHF.

The chain joins TRBV2 to TRBJ2-3; D is unclear. With 4 bases removed from V and 0 bases from J, the gap between germline ends came to 11 bases. This CDR3 comprises 15 residues. Looked up from germline, CDR1 is SNHLY and CDR2 is FYNNEI. DNA of the CDR3: TGTGCCAGCAGTGGCCGCACCACTAGCACAGATACGCAGTATTTT. Its protein is CASSGRTTSTDTQYF.

This clone was picked up a small number of times. The chain employs TRBV4-1 and TRBJ2-2; 8 bases fit TRBD1. CDR1 and CDR2 from the germline V gene are MGHRA and YSYEKL. Trimming took 2 bases from V and 7 from J; bases not matched to a gene: 6. This CDR3 is 15 amino acids long. DNA of the CDR3: TGCGCCAGCAGCCAAAGCAGGGGGCGCGGCGGGGAGCTGTTTTTT. This encodes CASSQSRGRGGELFF.

The rearrangement uses TRBV12-3 or TRBV12-4 and TRBJ1-5; D is unresolved. V dropped 3 bases and J dropped 6 bases, with 9 bases sitting between them. The CDR3 sequence is 13 residues long. Written as DNA, the CDR3 is TGTGCCAGCAGTTTTGGATGGAGTCAGCCCCAGCATTTT. It codes for CASSFGWSQPQHF.

This clone was counted a single time. CDR3 amino acids: CASSTSTDTQYF. As DNA, the CDR3 is TGTGCCAGCAGCACTAGCACAGATACGCAGTATTTT. The chain is built from TRBV12-3 or TRBV12-4 and TRBJ2-3; unclear D gene. CDR3 length: 12 amino acids. V shed 6 bases and J shed 0 bases, with 4 bases lying between them.

The chain combines TRBV20-1 with TRBJ1-5; D possibly corresponds to TRBD1 (5 bases). Trimming stripped 3 bases from V and 0 bases from J, with 15 bases between. Germline V CDR1 and CDR2: DFQATT, SNEGSKA (reference sequence). The CDR3 has 16 residues. CDR3 sequence (DNA): TGCAGTGCTAGTCCAGGGCCAGGTTATAGCAATCAGCCCCAGCATTTT. It specifies CSASPGPGYSNQPQHF.

V gene TRBV6-6 combines with J gene TRBJ2-4, with 8 positions matching TRBD2. Unmatched junction bases numbered 14, after V lost 8 bases and J lost 8 bases. The CDR3 loop spans 15 amino acids. Germline CDR1 and CDR2: MNHNY and SVGAGI (reference sequence). The CDR3 protein is CASWGSSGEVDIQYF. The CDR3 bases are TGTGCCAGCTGGGGGAGTAGCGGGGAGGTGGACATTCAGTACTTC.

This rearrangement joins TRBV7-8 to TRBJ1-2; D unresolved. The V end was cut by 2 bases, the J end by 1 base, with 8 bases between. The germline CDR1 and CDR2 sequences are SGHVS and FQNEAQ. The CDR3 is 14 residues long. The CDR3 bases are TGTGCCAGCAGCTTATCCCGGGTTAACTATGGCTACACCTTC. Amino acids: CASSLSRVNYGYTF.

V is TRBV18 and J is TRBJ2-3; 7 bases are shared with TRBD1. This CDR3 has 15 residues. V shed 1 base, J shed 4 bases, and the junction held 5 bases outside the gene matches. From germline, CDR1 is KGHSH and CDR2 LQKENI. The CDR3 DNA reads TGTGCCAGCTCACCACAGGGGGCTCTTTCAGATACGCAGTATTTT. Its translation: CASSPQGALSDTQYF.

This rearrangement joins TRBV11-2 to TRBJ1-1, with 8 bases identical to TRBD1. CDR1 and CDR2 from the germline V gene are SGHAT and FQNNGV. After removal of 6 bases from V and 7 bases from J, the junction contained 7 bases not matched to a gene. CDR3 length: 13 amino acids. CDR3 nucleotide sequence: TGTGCCAGCAGTTCCGGACAGGGTAATGAAGCTTTCTTT. Protein product: CASSSGQGNEAFF.

V is TRBV4-2 and J is TRBJ1-2; no firm D call. The germline V and J ends were trimmed by 0 bases and 5 bases, with 16 bases remaining between them. This CDR3 has 16 residues. Germline V lookup: CDR1 LGHNA, CDR2 YNFKEQ. Written as DNA, the CDR3 is TGTGCCAGCAGCCAAGACGGGCGGATCGGGAGGTATGGCTACACCTTC. Its protein product is CASSQDGRIGRYGYTF.

The chain carries TRBV5-6 and TRBJ2-3; tentatively, D is TRBD2 (6 bases). Germline CDR1 reads SGHDT; CDR2 reads YYEEEE. There are 15 residues in the CDR3. V lost 0 bases to trimming and J lost 3 bases, with 11 bases between them. This chain's CDR3 is CASSLGSLATDTQYF. The CDR3 DNA follows: TGTGCCAGCAGCTTGGGTTCGCTAGCGACAGATACGCAGTATTTT.

The V call is TRBV12-3 or TRBV12-4, the J call TRBJ2-5; no clear D. V was cut by 2 bases and J by 2 bases, with 6 bases left in between. The CDR3 sequence is 13 residues long. Here the CDR3 DNA reads TGTGCCAGCAGTTTAATAGAACAAGAGACCCAGTACTTC. Translated: CASSLIEQETQYF.

In this sample, this clone turned up once. J is TRBJ2-1 and V is TRBV18; a weak D match, TRBD1 (5 bases). CDR3 length: 14 residues. Deletions cut 0 bases from V and 9 bases from J, with 12 bases between. The V gene's germline CDR1 is KGHSH and CDR2 LQKENI. CDR3 in DNA: TGTGCCAGCTCACCACCGATCAGGGATGGTGAGCAGTTCTTC. Translated, it gives CASSPPIRDGEQFF.

V usage is TRBV15 and J usage is TRBJ1-2; 7 nucleotides line up with TRBD1. The CDR3 covers 16 residues. With 8 bases clipped from V and 8 bases from J, the junction kept 20 bases outside the gene matches. Looked up from germline, CDR1 is LNHNV and CDR2 is YYDKDF (reference sequence). DNA of the CDR3: TGTGCCACCCGTCCCGCCCAAGGGCAGGGGGACTGGGGCTACACCTTC. It specifies CATRPAQGQGDWGYTF.

The V gene is TRBV27, the J gene TRBJ1-5; 7 bases fit TRBD1. Trimming at V came to 6 bases and at J to 4 bases, leaving 3 bases not matched to a gene. The length of the CDR3 is 13 residues. CDR1 and CDR2 from the germline V gene are MNHEY and SMNVEV (reference sequence). The CDR3 loop reads CASSLQGNQPQHF. The CDR3 nucleotides are TGTGCCAGCAGCTTACAGGGGAATCAGCCCCAGCATTTT.

The CDR3 loop is CASSPRTGIYNEQFF. In DNA form, the CDR3 reads TGCGCCAGCAGCCCCCGGACTGGAATCTACAATGAGCAGTTCTTC. The chain links TRBV5-1 to TRBJ2-1, with a possible D match to TRBD2 (5 bases). The CDR3 extends over 15 amino acids. The germline CDR1 and CDR2 sequences are SGHRS and YFSETQ. V lost 4 bases and J lost 3, with 14 bases in between.

There are a few counts of this clone. This chain links TRBV29-1 with TRBJ1-1; 10 bases line up with TRBD1. The CDR3 has 12 amino acids. The V gene end was trimmed by 7 bases and the J gene end by 11 bases; junction bases not matched to a gene: 10. From germline, CDR1 is SQVTM and CDR2 ANQGSEA. The CDR3 protein is CSAAQGTGVAFF. The CDR3, as DNA: TGCAGCGCTGCCCAGGGGACAGGGGTTGCTTTCTTT. Supplemented by reference TRBV29-1 and TRBJ1-1, the full variable domain reads SAVISQKPSRDICQRGTSLTIQCQVDSQVTMMFWYRQQPGQSLTLIATANQGSEATYESGFVIDKFPISRPNLTFSTLTVSNMSPEDSSIYLCSAAQGTGVAFFGQGTRLTVV.